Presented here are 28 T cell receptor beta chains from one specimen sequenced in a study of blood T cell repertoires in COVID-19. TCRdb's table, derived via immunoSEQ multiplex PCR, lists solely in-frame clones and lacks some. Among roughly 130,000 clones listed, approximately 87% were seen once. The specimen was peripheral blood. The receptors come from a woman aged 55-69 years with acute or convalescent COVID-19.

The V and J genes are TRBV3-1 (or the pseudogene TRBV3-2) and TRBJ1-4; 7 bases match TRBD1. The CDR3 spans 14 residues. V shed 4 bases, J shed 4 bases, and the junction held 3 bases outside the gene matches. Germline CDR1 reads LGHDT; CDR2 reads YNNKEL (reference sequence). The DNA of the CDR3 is TGTGCCAGCAGCCCGGGACAGCGTAATGAAAAACTGTTTTTT. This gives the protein CASSPGQRNEKLFF.

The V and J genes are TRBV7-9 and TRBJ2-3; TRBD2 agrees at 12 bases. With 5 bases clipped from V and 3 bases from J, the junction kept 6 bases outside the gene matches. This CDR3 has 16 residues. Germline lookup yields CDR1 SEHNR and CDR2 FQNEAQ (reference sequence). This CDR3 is CASSPLAGGATDTQYF. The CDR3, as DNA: TGTGCCAGCAGCCCGCTAGCGGGAGGGGCAACAGATACGCAGTATTTT.

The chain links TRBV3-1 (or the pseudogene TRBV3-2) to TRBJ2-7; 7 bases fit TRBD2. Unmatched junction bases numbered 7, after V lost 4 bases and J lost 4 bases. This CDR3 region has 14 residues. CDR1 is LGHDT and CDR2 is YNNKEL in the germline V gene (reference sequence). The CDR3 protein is CASSPGLRVYEQYV. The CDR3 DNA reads TGTGCCAGCAGCCCGGGACTACGGGTTTACGAGCAGTACGTC.

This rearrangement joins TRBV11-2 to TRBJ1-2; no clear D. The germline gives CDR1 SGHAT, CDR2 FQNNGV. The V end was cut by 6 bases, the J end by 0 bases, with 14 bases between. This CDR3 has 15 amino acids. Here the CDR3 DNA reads TGTGCCAGCAGTCGACACCTGCCTTCTAACTATGGCTACACCTTC. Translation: CASSRHLPSNYGYTF.

CDR3 region: CASSLRPGTSGSYEQYF. The CDR3 DNA sequence: TGTGCCAGCAGTCTCAGGCCTGGGACTAGCGGGAGCTACGAGCAGTACTTC. This chain uses TRBV27 with TRBJ2-7; 14 bases align to TRBD2. CDR3 length: 17 amino acids. Trimming removed 5 bases from V and 3 bases from J; junction bases left unmatched: 9. Germline V lookup: CDR1 MNHEY, CDR2 SMNVEV (reference sequence).

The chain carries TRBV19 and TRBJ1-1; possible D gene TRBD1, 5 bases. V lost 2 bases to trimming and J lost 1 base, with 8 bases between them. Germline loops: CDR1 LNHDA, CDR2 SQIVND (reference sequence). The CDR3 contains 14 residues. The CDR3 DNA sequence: TGTGCCAGTAGTATATGGGGGGAGAACACTGAAGCTTTCTTT. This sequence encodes CASSIWGENTEAFF. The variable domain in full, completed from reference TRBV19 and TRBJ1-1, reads DGGITQSPKYLFRKEGQNVTLSCEQNLNHDAMYWYRQDPGQGLRLIYYSQIVNDFQKGDIAEGYSVSREKKESFPLTVTSAQKNPTAFYLCASSIWGENTEAFFGQGTRLTVV.

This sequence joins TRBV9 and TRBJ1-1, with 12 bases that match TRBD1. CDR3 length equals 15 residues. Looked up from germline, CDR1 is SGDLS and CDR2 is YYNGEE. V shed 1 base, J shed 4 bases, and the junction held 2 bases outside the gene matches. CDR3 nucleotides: TGTGCCAGCAGCGTATCGGGACAGGGGGCCACTGAAGCTTTCTTT. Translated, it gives CASSVSGQGATEAFF.

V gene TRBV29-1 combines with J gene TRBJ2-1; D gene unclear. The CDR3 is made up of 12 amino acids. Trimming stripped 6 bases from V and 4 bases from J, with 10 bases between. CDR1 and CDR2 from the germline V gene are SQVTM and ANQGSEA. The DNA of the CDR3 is TGCAGCGTCCTACTCGATTACAATGAGCAGTTCTTC. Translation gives CSVLLDYNEQFF.

The CDR3 spells CASSTNPGVPTQYF. For the CDR3, the DNA is TGCGCCAGCAGTACCAACCCAGGGGTCCCCACGCAGTATTTT. The genes are TRBV5-1 and TRBJ2-3, with a tentative D call TRBD1 (6 bases). CDR1 is SGHRS, CDR2 YFSETQ, per germline. The CDR3 sequence is 14 residues long. V was pared by 5 bases and J by 9 bases, with 19 bases between. The full variable domain, completed using reference TRBV5-1 and TRBJ2-3, is KAGVTQTPRYLIKTRGQQVTLSCSPISGHRSVSWYQQTPGQGLQFLFEYFSETQRNKGNFPGRFSGRQFSNSRSEMNVSTLELGDSALYLCASSTNPGVPTQYFGPGTRLTVL.

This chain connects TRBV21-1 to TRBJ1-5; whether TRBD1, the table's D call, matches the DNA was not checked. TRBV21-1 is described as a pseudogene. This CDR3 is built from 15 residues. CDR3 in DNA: TGTGCCAGCAGCAAAGTAACAGGGGGGGATCAGCCCCAGCATTTT. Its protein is CASSKVTGGDQPQHF.

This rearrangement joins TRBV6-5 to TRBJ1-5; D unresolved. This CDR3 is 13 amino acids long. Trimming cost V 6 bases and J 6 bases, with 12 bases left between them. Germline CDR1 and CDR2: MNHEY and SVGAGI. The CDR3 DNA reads TGTGCCAGCAGCTTAGAGGGAAGTCAGCCCCAGCATTTT. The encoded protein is CASSLEGSQPQHF.

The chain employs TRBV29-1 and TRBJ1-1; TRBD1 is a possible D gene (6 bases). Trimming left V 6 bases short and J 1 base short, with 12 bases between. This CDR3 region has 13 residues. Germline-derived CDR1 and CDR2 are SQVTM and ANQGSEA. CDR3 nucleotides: TGCAGCGTGGTAGGGGGTTCGAACACTGAAGCTTTCTTT. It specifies CSVVGGSNTEAFF.

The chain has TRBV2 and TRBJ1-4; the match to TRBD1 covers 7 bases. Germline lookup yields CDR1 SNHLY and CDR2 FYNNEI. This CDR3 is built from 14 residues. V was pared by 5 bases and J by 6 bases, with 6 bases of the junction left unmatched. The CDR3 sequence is CASSRQGGDEKLFF. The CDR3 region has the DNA TGTGCCAGCAGTCGACAGGGTGGGGATGAAAAACTGTTTTTT.

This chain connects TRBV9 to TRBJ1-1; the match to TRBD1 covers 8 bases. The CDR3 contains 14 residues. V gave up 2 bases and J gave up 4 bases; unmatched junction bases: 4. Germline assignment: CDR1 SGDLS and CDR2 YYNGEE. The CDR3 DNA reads TGTGCCAGCAGCGTCAGGGGGCTGGGCACTGAAGCTTTCTTT. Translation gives CASSVRGLGTEAFF.

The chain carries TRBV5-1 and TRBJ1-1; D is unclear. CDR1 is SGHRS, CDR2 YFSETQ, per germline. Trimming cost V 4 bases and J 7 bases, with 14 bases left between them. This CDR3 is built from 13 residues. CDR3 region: CASSLGGSGEAFF. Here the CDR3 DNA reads TGCGCCAGCAGCCTGGGCGGGTCGGGTGAAGCTTTCTTT.

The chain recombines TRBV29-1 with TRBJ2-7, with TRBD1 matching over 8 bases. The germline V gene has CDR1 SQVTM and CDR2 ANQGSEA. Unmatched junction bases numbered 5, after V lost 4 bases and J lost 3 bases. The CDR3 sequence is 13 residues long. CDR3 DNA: TGCAGCGTTGGGTACGGACAGGGCTACGAGCAGTACTTC. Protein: CSVGYGQGYEQYF.

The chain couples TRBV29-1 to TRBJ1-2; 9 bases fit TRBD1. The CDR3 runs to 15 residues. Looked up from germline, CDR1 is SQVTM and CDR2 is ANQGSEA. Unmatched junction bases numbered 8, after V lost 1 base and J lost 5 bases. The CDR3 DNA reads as TGCAGCGTTGAAGGAGGGACAGGGCGCTCGTATGGCTACACCTTC. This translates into CSVEGGTGRSYGYTF.

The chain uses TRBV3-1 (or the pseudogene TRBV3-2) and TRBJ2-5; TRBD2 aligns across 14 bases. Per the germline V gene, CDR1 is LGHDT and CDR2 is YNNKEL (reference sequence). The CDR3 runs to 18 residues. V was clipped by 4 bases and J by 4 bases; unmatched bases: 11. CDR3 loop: CASSRSTGTSGSGETQYF. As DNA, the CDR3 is TGTGCCAGCAGCCGCTCCACCGGGACTAGCGGGAGTGGAGAGACCCAGTACTTC.

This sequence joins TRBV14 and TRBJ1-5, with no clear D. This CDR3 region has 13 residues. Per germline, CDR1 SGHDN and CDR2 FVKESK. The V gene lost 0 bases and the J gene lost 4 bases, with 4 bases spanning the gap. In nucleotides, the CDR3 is TGTGCCAGCAGCCAAGACAGTAATCAGCCCCAGCATTTT. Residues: CASSQDSNQPQHF.

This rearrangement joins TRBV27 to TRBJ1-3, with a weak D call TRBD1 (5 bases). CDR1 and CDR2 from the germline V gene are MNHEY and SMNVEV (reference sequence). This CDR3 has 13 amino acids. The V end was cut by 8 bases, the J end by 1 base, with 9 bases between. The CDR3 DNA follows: TGTGCCAGCGGGGGGATTTCTGGAAACACCATATATTTT. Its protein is CASGGISGNTIYF.

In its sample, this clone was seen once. CDR3 residues: CASIRDSFNSPLHF. The CDR3 bases are TGTGCCAGCATTCGGGACAGCTTTAATTCACCCCTCCACTTT. The chain is built from TRBV2 and TRBJ1-6; 7 positions match TRBD1. The germline CDR1 and CDR2 sequences are SNHLY and FYNNEI. The V segment lost 7 bases and the J segment 6 bases; nucleotides outside the gene matches: 6. This CDR3 comprises 14 residues.

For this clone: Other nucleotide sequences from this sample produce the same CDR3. The CDR3 protein is CASSPQETQYF. CDR3 in DNA: TGTGCCAGCAGCCCTCAAGAGACCCAGTACTTC. This sequence joins TRBV2 and TRBJ2-5; no reliable D call. This CDR3 region has 11 residues. V was pared by 6 bases and J by 2 bases, with 4 bases between. The V gene's germline CDR1 is SNHLY and CDR2 FYNNEI.

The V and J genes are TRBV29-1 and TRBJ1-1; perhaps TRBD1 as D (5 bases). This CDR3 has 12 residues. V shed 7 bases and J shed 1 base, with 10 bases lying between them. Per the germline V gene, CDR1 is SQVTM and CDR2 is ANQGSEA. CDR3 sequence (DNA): TGCAGCGCCCGACAGACGAACACTGAAGCTTTCTTT. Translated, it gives CSARQTNTEAFF. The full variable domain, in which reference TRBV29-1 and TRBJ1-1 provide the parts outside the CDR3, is SAVISQKPSRDICQRGTSLTIQCQVDSQVTMMFWYRQQPGQSLTLIATANQGSEATYESGFVIDKFPISRPNLTFSTLTVSNMSPEDSSIYLCSARQTNTEAFFGQGTRLTVV.

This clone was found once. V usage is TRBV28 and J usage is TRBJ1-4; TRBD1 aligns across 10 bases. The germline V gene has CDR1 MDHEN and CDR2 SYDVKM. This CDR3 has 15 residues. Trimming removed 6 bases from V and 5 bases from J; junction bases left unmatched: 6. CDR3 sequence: CASRPPGQGNEKLFF. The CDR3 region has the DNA TGTGCCAGCAGGCCCCCGGGACAGGGGAATGAAAAACTGTTTTTT.

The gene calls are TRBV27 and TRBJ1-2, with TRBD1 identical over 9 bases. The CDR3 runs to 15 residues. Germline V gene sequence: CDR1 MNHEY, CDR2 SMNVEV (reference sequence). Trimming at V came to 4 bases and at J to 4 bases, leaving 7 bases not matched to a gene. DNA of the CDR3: TGTGCCAGCAGTTCAGTGACAGGGGGTGTCTATGGCTACACCTTC. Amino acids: CASSSVTGGVYGYTF.

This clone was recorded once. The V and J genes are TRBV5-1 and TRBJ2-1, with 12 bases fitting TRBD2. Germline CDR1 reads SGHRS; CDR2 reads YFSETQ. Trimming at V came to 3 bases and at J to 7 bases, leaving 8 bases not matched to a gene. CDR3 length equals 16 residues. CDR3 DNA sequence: TGCGCCAGCAGCTCCGCACTAGCGGGAGGTGGGAATGAGCAGTTCTTC. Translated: CASSSALAGGGNEQFF.

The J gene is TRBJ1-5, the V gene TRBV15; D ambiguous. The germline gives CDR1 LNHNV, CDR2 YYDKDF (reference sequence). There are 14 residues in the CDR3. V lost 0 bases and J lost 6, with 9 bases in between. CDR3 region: CATSRDKGGQPQHF. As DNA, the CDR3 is TGTGCCACCAGCAGAGATAAAGGAGGTCAGCCCCAGCATTTT.

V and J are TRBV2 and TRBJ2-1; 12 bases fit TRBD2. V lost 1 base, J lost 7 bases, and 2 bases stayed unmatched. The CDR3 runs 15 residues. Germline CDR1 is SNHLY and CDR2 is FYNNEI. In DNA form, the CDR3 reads TGTGCCAGCAGTGAAGGGCTAGCGGGAGGGAATGAGCAGTTCTTC. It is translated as CASSEGLAGGNEQFF.